These T cell receptor beta chains were read from a single sample in a study of regulatory T cells in long-lasting Graves disease. TCRdb fed the multiplex PCR reads into MiXCR, producing one record per CDR3 protein. The table lists more than 350,000 distinct CDR3 sequences, roughly a fifth of them singletons. The starting material was peripheral blood mononuclear cells (PBMCs), obtained when the disease was refractory, from a patient treated with antithyroid drugs. These receptors were taken from a female donor with Graves disease. The CDR3 runs from the conserved cysteine through the conserved F or W. Each record gives: J gene, V gene, D gene, clone size, CDR3 protein, CDR3 DNA. A D gene is named only where the DNA matches it firmly. A clone size is listed for some rows: how often the clone was seen (once, few, many), or a class if it is expanded.

TRBJ2-5 TRBV28 - many CASRAGGFYQETQYF TGTGCCAGCAGGGCCGGGGGCTTCTACCAAGAGACCCAGTACTTC
TRBJ2-5 TRBV2 - - CTSTPGPSQETQYF TGTACCAGCACTCCGGGACCCTCCCAAGAGACCCAGTACTTC
TRBJ2-4 TRBV28 - many CASTSGSGAKNIQYF TGTGCCAGCACGTCGGGGTCTGGGGCCAAAAACATTCAGTACTTC
TRBJ2-2 TRBV5-1 - - CASSLEGGGELFF TGCGCCAGCAGCTTGGAGGGGGGCGGGGAGCTGTTTTTT
TRBJ2-7 TRBV6-2/TRBV6-3 - few CASSYAGSEQYF TGTGCCAGCAGTTATGCAGGGTCCGAGCAGTACTTC
TRBJ1-1 TRBV10-1 - - CASSESDTEAFF TGCGCCAGCAGTGAGTCGGACACTGAAGCTTTCTTT
TRBJ1-6 TRBV20-1 - - CSARDTLGELELALHF TGCAGTGCTAGAGATACCTTGGGGGAGCTGGAGTTGGCCCTCCACTTT
TRBJ1-5 TRBV5-5 - many CASSFGSHSNQPQHF TGTGCCAGCAGCTTCGGCAGCCATAGCAATCAGCCCCAGCATTTT
TRBJ2-5 TRBV29-1 TRBD1 - CSTRGLIQETQYF TGCAGCACTAGGGGGCTTATTCAGGAGACCCAGTACTTC
TRBJ2-7 TRBV2 - many CASRIAGEQYF TGTGCCAGCCGGATAGCTGGAGAGCAGTACTTC
TRBJ2-5 TRBV5-1 TRBD2 - CASSLGWTSGRETQYF TGCGCCAGCAGCTTGGGCTGGACTAGCGGGAGAGAGACCCAGTACTTC
TRBJ2-5 TRBV28 - many CASSLDGGETQYF TGTGCCAGCAGTTTAGATGGGGGAGAGACCCAGTACTTC
TRBJ2-5 TRBV6-1 - many CASKRAGGGEETQYF TGTGCCAGCAAGCGGGCTGGGGGAGGAGAAGAGACCCAGTACTTC
TRBJ2-5 TRBV24-1 - - CATSDSNVQETQYF TGTGCCACCAGTGATTCAAACGTCCAAGAGACCCAGTACTTC
TRBJ2-7 TRBV5-1 TRBD2 - CASSTGTSGRAYEQYF TGCGCCAGCAGCACGGGGACTAGCGGGAGGGCCTACGAGCAGTACTTC
TRBJ2-1 TRBV28 - - CASSSAPEGNNEQFF TGTGCCAGCAGTTCAGCCCCGGAGGGGAACAATGAGCAGTTCTTC
TRBJ2-4 TRBV28 - many CASSQTGWENIQYF TGTGCCAGCAGTCAAACAGGGTGGGAAAACATTCAGTACTTC
TRBJ1-2 TRBV27 - many CATGQYYGYTF TGTGCCACCGGACAGTACTATGGCTACACCTTC
TRBJ2-2 TRBV12-3/TRBV12-4 TRBD1 many CASTIQGDTGELFF TGTGCCAGCACCATACAGGGGGACACCGGGGAGCTGTTTTTT
TRBJ1-4 TRBV2 - many CASSLRGGEKLFF TGTGCCAGCAGTCTGCGGGGTGGGGAAAAACTGTTTTTT
TRBJ1-2 TRBV6-1 - many CASSETYGYTF TGTGCCAGCAGTGAGACCTATGGCTACACCTTC
TRBJ2-7 TRBV27 TRBD2 - CARGRSGTSYEQYF TGTGCCAGAGGTCGGAGCGGGACTTCCTACGAGCAGTACTTC